The clone carrying this T cell receptor (beta chain) was recorded many times. Its antigen remains unknown. The CDR3 extends over 16 amino acids. Trimming stripped 3 bases from V and 1 base from J, with 16 bases between. Per germline, CDR1 DFQATT and CDR2 SNEGSKA (reference sequence). Donors uniformly comprised healthy Caucasians. This sample stems from a study of identical twins. General observations from the study: Cord blood beta clonotypes that were abundant carried fewer insertions, and memory repertoires showed no such trend.

Addition of a universal primer site occurred through template switching, and cDNA carried unique molecular identifiers. TCRdb re-called the 5' RACE reads through MiXCR, storing one row per CDR3 protein. The sample has roughly 710,000 distinct CDR3 sequences, over 5% seen once; the top ten hold approximately 2%. The receptor comes from a man younger than 35 in good health. The chain has TRBV20-1 and TRBJ2-1, with D uncertain. The sample comprised naive T cells sorted from blood. CDR3 protein: CSARVGLRPSYNEQFF. The CDR3 DNA sequence: TGCAGTGCTAGGGTTGGGTTGAGGCCGTCCTACAATGAGCAGTTCTTC.